Below are 17 T cell receptor beta chains sequenced from a single sample in a study of spatial heterogeneity in lung cancer. TCRdb reanalysed the 5' RACE reads using MiXCR and keeps one entry per CDR3 protein. The sample has under 150,000 distinct CDR3 sequences; about a tenth are singletons. The time point: blood at routine non-recurrence follow-up after resection. The sample was PBMCs, taken at follow-up. The origin of the receptors is a female donor with early-stage non-small cell lung cancer.

The V and J genes are TRBV18 and TRBJ1-4; unclear D gene. Germline-derived CDR1 and CDR2 are KGHSH and LQKENI. Trimming took off 8 bases at V and 0 bases at J, with 7 bases between the two ends. CDR3 length: 13 residues. The CDR3 protein is CASGTSTNEKLFF. CDR3 in DNA: TGTGCCAGCGGAACTTCAACTAATGAAAAACTGTTTTTT.

The J gene is TRBJ1-1, the V gene TRBV2; 8 bases fit TRBD1. V lost 4 bases and J lost 1; bases outside the gene matches: 5. The germline V gene encodes CDR1 SNHLY and CDR2 FYNNEI. The length of the CDR3 is 15 residues. CDR3 residues: CASSVRDRTNTEAFF. DNA for the CDR3: TGTGCCAGCAGTGTCCGGGACAGGACGAACACTGAAGCTTTCTTT.

Only a few counts were recorded for this clonotype. The chain is built from TRBV6-5 and TRBJ2-2; TRBD2 aligns across 8 bases. V trimming: 2 bases; J trimming: 1 base; junction bases outside the gene matches: 9. Germline values: CDR1 MNHEY, CDR2 SVGAGI. This CDR3 has 18 amino acids. CDR3 protein: CASSYPLSGARNTGELFF. Here the CDR3 DNA reads TGTGCCAGCAGTTACCCCCTTAGCGGGGCTAGGAACACCGGGGAGCTGTTTTTT.

The V call is TRBV7-2, the J call TRBJ2-5; no clear D. Germline V gene lookup returns CDR1 SGHTA and CDR2 FQGNSA. V lost 5 bases and J 1 base, leaving 17 bases between the germline ends. This CDR3 is built from 16 residues. Here the CDR3 DNA reads TGTGCCAGCAGCGGTGTCGGGTTCCCCCCCCAAGAGACCCAGTACTTC. Residues: CASSGVGFPPQETQYF.

There are many counts of this clonotype. V usage is TRBV27 and J usage is TRBJ1-3; weak D call: TRBD1 (5 bases). Germline lookup yields CDR1 MNHEY and CDR2 SMNVEV (reference sequence). The CDR3 loop spans 19 amino acids. V was shortened by 5 bases and J by 4 bases, with 27 bases between the two germline ends. The chain's CDR3 is CASSATGLGNTIWGNTIYF. The CDR3 bases are TGTGCCAGCAGTGCGACGGGGCTTGGAAACACCATATGGGGAAACACCATATATTTT.

The table lists this clonotype with many counts. The chain links TRBV6-5 to TRBJ1-3; maybe TRBD1 (6 bases). Germline V gives CDR1 MNHEY, CDR2 SVGAGI. Trimming cost V 2 bases and J 0 bases, with 8 bases left between them. This CDR3 is built from 15 residues. The CDR3 here is CASSYQGHSGNTIYF. The CDR3 nucleotides are TGTGCCAGCAGTTACCAGGGGCACTCTGGAAACACCATATATTTT.

This clonotype was counted many times. This rearrangement joins TRBV27 to TRBJ1-2, with D uncertain. Deletions cut 4 bases from V and 3 bases from J, with 12 bases between. The CDR3 runs 14 residues. Germline CDR1 is MNHEY and CDR2 is SMNVEV (reference sequence). The CDR3 here is CASSSTEADYGYTF. The CDR3 region has the DNA TGTGCCAGCAGTTCGACCGAGGCTGACTATGGCTACACCTTC.

The table lists this clonotype with many counts. The rearrangement joins TRBV6-5 to TRBJ1-1; D is perhaps TRBD1 (6 bases). CDR3 length: 17 residues. The germline V and J ends were trimmed by 0 bases and 6 bases, with 20 bases remaining between them. The germline V gene has CDR1 MNHEY and CDR2 SVGAGI. CDR3 DNA sequence: TGTGCCAGCAGTTACTCAATTAACGTGGGGGGCGCATCTGAAGCTTTCTTT. Its protein is CASSYSINVGGASEAFF.

The table lists this clonotype with a few counts. The chain is built from TRBV11-2 and TRBJ2-7, with a tentative D call TRBD2 (5 bases). This CDR3 is 15 amino acids long. Trimming cost V 5 bases and J 1 base, with 15 bases left between them. Germline CDR1 reads SGHAT; CDR2 reads FQNNGV. The CDR3 DNA sequence: TGTGCCAGCAGCCTTCAGGCGGGCCTTTCCTACGAGCAGTACTTC. This translates into CASSLQAGLSYEQYF.

This chain links TRBV24-1 with TRBJ1-3, with unresolved D. Deletions cut 6 bases from V and 4 bases from J, with 3 bases between. Germline-derived CDR1 and CDR2 are KGHDR and SFDVKD. CDR3 length: 11 amino acids. The CDR3 loop reads CATSSGNTIYF. In nucleotides, the CDR3 is TGTGCCACCAGTTCGGGAAACACCATATATTTT.

This clonotype was seen ten or more times. The gene calls are TRBV5-1 and TRBJ1-3, with 7 bases fitting TRBD1. Germline CDR1 and CDR2: SGHRS and YFSETQ. V lost 4 bases and J lost 0; bases outside the gene matches: 4. The length of the CDR3 is 15 residues. The CDR3 loop reads CASSEGQISGNTIYF. CDR3 bases: TGCGCCAGCAGCGAGGGACAGATCTCTGGAAACACCATATATTTT. Together with reference TRBV5-1 and TRBJ1-3, the CDR3 gives the full variable domain: KAGVTQTPRYLIKTRGQQVTLSCSPISGHRSVSWYQQTPGQGLQFLFEYFSETQRNKGNFPGRFSGRQFSNSRSEMNVSTLELGDSALYLCASSEGQISGNTIYFGEGSWLTVV.

V and J are TRBV27 and TRBJ1-1; no clear D. Trimming left V 6 bases short and J 5 bases short, with 13 bases between. Germline V gives CDR1 MNHEY, CDR2 SMNVEV (reference sequence). The CDR3 totals 13 residues. The CDR3, as DNA: TGTGCCAGCAGGGCCCCCATCCGTACTGAAGCTTTCTTT. Its translation is CASRAPIRTEAFF.

The chain recombines TRBV2 with TRBJ1-6; TRBD1 matches at 8 bases. The CDR3 consists of 16 residues. V dropped 2 bases and J dropped 5; count of bases not matched to a gene: 5. CDR1 is SNHLY, CDR2 FYNNEI, per germline. The CDR3 DNA reads TGTGCCAGCAGTGAACAGGGACAGGATAATAATTCACCCCTCCACTTT. It is translated as CASSEQGQDNNSPLHF. Filled out from reference TRBV2 and TRBJ1-6, the complete variable domain reads EPEVTQTPSHQVTQMGQEVILRCVPISNHLYFYWYRQILGQKVEFLVSFYNNEISEKSEIFDDQFSVERPDGSNFTLKIRSTKLEDSAMYFCASSEQGQDNNSPLHFGNGTRLTVT.

This clonotype was counted between two and nine times. This chain uses TRBV20-1 with TRBJ1-5; unclear D gene. The CDR3 extends over 16 amino acids. The germline V and J ends were trimmed by 0 bases and 5 bases, with 17 bases remaining between them. CDR1 and CDR2 (germline): DFQATT, SNEGSKA (reference sequence). DNA for the CDR3: TGCAGTGCTAGAGATAGTAGTGGAGTTACATATCAGCCCCAGCATTTT. Protein sequence: CSARDSSGVTYQPQHF.

In this sample, this clonotype turned up a few times. The chain is built from TRBV11-2 and TRBJ2-6, with TRBD2 matching over 15 bases. Germline CDR1 is SGHAT and CDR2 is FQNNGV. J gave up 1 base and V 5 bases, and 6 bases lay outside the gene matches. The CDR3 runs 19 residues. CDR3 amino acids: CASSRTSGRAFSGANVLTF. For the CDR3, the DNA is TGTGCCAGCAGCCGGACTAGCGGGAGGGCTTTTTCTGGGGCCAACGTCCTGACTTTC.

This clonotype was counted many times. The chain couples TRBV3-1 to TRBJ2-2; D not certain. The V gene lost 5 bases and the J gene lost 5 bases, with 18 bases spanning the gap. The CDR3 length is 16 residues. Germline-derived CDR1 and CDR2 are LGHDT and YNNKEL (reference sequence). The CDR3 reads CASSLLPGPTTGELFF. DNA of the CDR3: TGTGCCAGCAGCTTGTTGCCCGGGCCCACGACCGGGGAGCTGTTTTTT.

This clonotype was counted many times. The CDR3 DNA reads as TGTGCCAGCAGTGAAATCTACAGCCAAGAGACCCAGTACTTC. It yields the protein CASSEIYSQETQYF. The rearrangement joins TRBV6-1 to TRBJ2-5; D ambiguous. Germline V CDR1 and CDR2: MNHNS, SASEGT. V lost 2 bases and J lost 1, with 8 bases in between. The length of the CDR3 is 14 residues.